This TCR beta chain was sequenced for a study of blood T cell repertoires in COVID-19. Libraries were prepared by immunoSEQ multiplex PCR; TCRdb keeps only in-frame clonotypes and omits some of them. The sample holds around 180,000 clones, about 80% seen once. This CDR3 comprises 14 residues. V lost 3 bases to trimming and J lost 4 bases; unmatched junction nucleotides: 4. Germline V gene sequence: CDR1 SGHAT, CDR2 FQNNGV. The material sequenced was PBMCs or T cells enriched from blood (not recorded which). The V call is TRBV11-2, the J call TRBJ1-1; 8 nucleotides match TRBD1. The TCR originated in a man aged 45-65 years who had recovered from COVID-19. DNA of the CDR3: TGTGCCAGCAGCTTTCCTACAGGGGGCACTGAAGCTTTCTTT. Translation gives CASSFPTGGTEAFF.